The present TCR beta chain was sequenced within a study of T cell responses to AZD1222 COVID-19 vaccine. Study-wide findings and caveats: Among the donors, most were white British and more were female, and clonal diversity was possibly underestimated.

Using immunoSEQ multiplex PCR, the repertoire was profiled, and TCRdb retains in-frame clones only, with some absent. This sample has roughly 120,000 clones, with about 88% found just once. Germline-derived CDR1 and CDR2 are MDHEN and SYDVKM. The length of the CDR3 is 16 residues. V lost 6 bases and J lost 4, with 19 bases in between. A note on this clone: The target antigen is unknown.

The sample consisted of peripheral blood, taken 28 days after the second AZD1222 dose. The receptor comes from an adult who received the AZD1222 COVID-19 vaccine. The chain is built from TRBV28 and TRBJ2-1, with a tentative D call TRBD1 (5 bases). Here the CDR3 reads CASRPPRDDPYNEQFF. As DNA, the CDR3 is TGTGCCAGCAGACCCCCCAGGGATGACCCATACAATGAGCAGTTCTTC.